The sequence of this T cell receptor beta chain was determined in a study of blood T cell repertoires in COVID-19. Study details: Some COVID-19 samples were acute and others convalescent; all came from the United States, Italy and Spain.

Per the authors' pipeline: Amplifying reference gene primers gave estimates of nucleated cell counts. The method was immunoSEQ multiplex PCR; TCRdb's version includes in-frame clones alone and lacks a portion of them. V, J and clone size are those of that table, while D and trimming were read from the DNA. The table records more than 60,000 clones, around 88% of them present only once. The CDR3 is 16 amino acids. CDR1 and CDR2 from the germline V gene are SQVTM and ANQGSEA. Trimming cost V 0 bases and J 0 bases, with 12 bases left between them. Sequenced input: peripheral blood. The chain carries TRBV29-1 and TRBJ1-5; D is unresolved. The clonotype originates from an elderly woman with active or convalescent COVID-19. DNA for the CDR3: TGCAGCGTTGAAGATCGCGGGCGGAATAGCAATCAGCCCCAGCATTTT. The encoded protein is CSVEDRGRNSNQPQHF.